This TCR beta chain emerged from a study of blood T cell repertoires in COVID-19. Study in general: From the United States, Italy and Spain came samples of acute and convalescent COVID-19. The analysed material was cDNA or gDNA that came from T cells, B-cell-depleted T cells, or PBMCs.

Germline CDR1 is MDHEN and CDR2 is SYDVKM. The CDR3 covers 16 residues. V gave up 6 bases and J gave up 7 bases, with 19 bases separating them. Original analysis: For nucleated cells, counts were estimated from reference gene primer amplification. Sequencing was performed with immunoSEQ multiplex PCR; in TCRdb, only in-frame clones are kept and a portion is missing. V, J and clone size reflect that table, while D and trimming were determined from the DNA. This table holds 200,000 to 250,000 clones, around 86% found once. The V and J genes are TRBV28 and TRBJ1-6; no reliable D call. The receptor's source is an elderly man with acute or convalescent COVID-19. Sequencing was done on a sample of peripheral blood. The CDR3 DNA reads as TGTGCCAGCAGCGTGACTGGGCGGGGTGGGAATTCACCCCTCCACTTT. The encoded protein is CASSVTGRGGNSPLHF.